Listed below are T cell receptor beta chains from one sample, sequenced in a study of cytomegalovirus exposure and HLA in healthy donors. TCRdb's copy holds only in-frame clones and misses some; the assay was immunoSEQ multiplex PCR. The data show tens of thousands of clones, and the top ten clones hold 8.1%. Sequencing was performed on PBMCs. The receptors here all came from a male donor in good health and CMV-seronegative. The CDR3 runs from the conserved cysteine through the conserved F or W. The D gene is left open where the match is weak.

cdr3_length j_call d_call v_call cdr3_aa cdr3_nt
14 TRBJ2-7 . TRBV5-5 CASSPPRSGVEQYF TGTGCCAGCAGCCCCCCTCGGTCCGGGGTCGAGCAGTACTTC
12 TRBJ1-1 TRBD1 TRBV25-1 CASRKAGGSAFF TGTGCCAGCAGAAAAGCAGGGGGGTCAGCTTTCTTT
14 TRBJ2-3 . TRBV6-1 CASSEAGDVDTQYF TGTGCCAGCAGTGAAGCGGGAGATGTAGATACGCAGTATTTT
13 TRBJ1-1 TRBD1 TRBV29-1 CSVRDRVGTEAFF TGCAGCGTTCGGGACAGGGTGGGCACTGAAGCTTTCTTT
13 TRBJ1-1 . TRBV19 CASYGRVNTEAFF TGTGCCAGTTATGGCAGGGTGAACACTGAAGCTTTCTTT
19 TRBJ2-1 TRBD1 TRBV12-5 CASGPPGQGWMAGSNEQFF TGTGCTAGTGGCCCTCCGGGACAGGGGTGGATGGCGGGTAGCAATGAGCAGTTCTTC
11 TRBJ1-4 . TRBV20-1 CSVPTGGELFF TGCAGTGTCCCGACCGGGGGGGAACTGTTTTTT
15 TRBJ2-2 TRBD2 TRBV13 CASSPARGTSGELFF TGTGCCAGCAGCCCCGCCCGCGGGACTAGCGGGGAGCTGTTTTTT
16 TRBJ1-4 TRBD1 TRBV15 CATSKYRGVTNEKLFF TGTGCCACCAGCAAGTACAGGGGGGTTACCAATGAAAAACTGTTTTTT
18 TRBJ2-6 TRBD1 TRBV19 CASSSRTGIRSGANVLTF TGTGCCAGTAGTAGCAGGACAGGGATCCGCTCTGGGGCCAACGTCCTGACTTTC
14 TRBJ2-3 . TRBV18 CASSPLGSEDTQYF TGTGCCAGCTCACCATTGGGCAGTGAAGATACGCAGTATTTT
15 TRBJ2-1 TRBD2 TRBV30 CAWNPGGPTYNEQFF TGTGCCTGGAATCCGGGAGGGCCGACCTACAATGAGCAGTTCTTC
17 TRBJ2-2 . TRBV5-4 CASSLGGGLEGTGELFF TGTGCCAGCAGCTTAGGGGGGGGGCTAGAGGGCACCGGGGAGCTGTTTTTT
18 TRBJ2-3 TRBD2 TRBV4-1 CASSQTEIAGEGTDTQYF TGCGCCAGCAGCCAAACGGAGATAGCGGGAGAAGGCACAGATACGCAGTATTTT
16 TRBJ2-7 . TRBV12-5 CASGLVVSGVGGEQYF TGTGCTAGTGGTTTGGTAGTCTCAGGGGTTGGAGGCGAGCAGTACTTC
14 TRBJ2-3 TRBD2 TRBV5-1 CASGRARNTDTQYF TGCGCCAGCGGGAGGGCTAGAAACACAGATACGCAGTATTTT
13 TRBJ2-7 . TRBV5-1 CASSLDISYEQYF TGCGCCAGCAGCTTGGACATCTCCTACGAGCAGTACTTC
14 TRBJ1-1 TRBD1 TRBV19 CASSPTGQDTEAFF TGTGCCAGTAGTCCGACAGGACAGGACACTGAAGCTTTCTTT
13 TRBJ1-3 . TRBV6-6 CASRDIAGNTIYF TGTGCCAGCAGGGACATCGCTGGAAACACCATATATTTT
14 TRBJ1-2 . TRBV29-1 CSARPTQGPYGYTF TGCAGCGCCCGACCAACACAGGGACCTTATGGCTACACCTTC
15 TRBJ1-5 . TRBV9 CASSPRDSMYQPQHF TGTGCCAGCAGCCCTCGAGACAGTATGTATCAGCCCCAGCATTTT
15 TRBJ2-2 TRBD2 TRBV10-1 CASSRTSGMAGELFF TGCGCCAGCAGCCGGACTAGCGGGATGGCCGGGGAGCTGTTTTTT
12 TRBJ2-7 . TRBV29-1 CSVDTPSNEQYF TGCAGCGTGGACACCCCGAGCAACGAGCAGTACTTC
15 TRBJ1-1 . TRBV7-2 CASSLNSGLNTEAFF TGTGCCAGCAGCTTAAATTCAGGGCTGAACACTGAAGCTTTCTTT
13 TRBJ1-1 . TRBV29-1 CSAHEARNTEAFF TGCAGCGCCCACGAGGCCAGGAACACTGAAGCTTTCTTT
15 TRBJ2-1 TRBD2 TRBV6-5 CASSPLAGSYNEQFF TGTGCCAGCAGTCCTCTAGCGGGAAGTTACAATGAGCAGTTCTTC
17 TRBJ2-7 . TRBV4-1 CASSQGLRGGTSYEQYF TGCGCCAGCAGCCAAGGCCTCAGGGGCGGTACGTCCTACGAGCAGTACTTC
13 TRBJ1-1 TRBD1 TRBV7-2 CASSPRGPTEAFF TGTGCCAGCAGCCCTAGGGGGCCCACTGAAGCTTTCTTT
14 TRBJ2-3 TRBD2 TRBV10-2 CASKAAGATDTQYF TGCGCCAGCAAAGCAGCGGGAGCCACAGATACGCAGTATTTT
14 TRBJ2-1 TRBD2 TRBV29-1 CSGLSSGSGDEQFF TGCAGCGGCCTCTCTAGCGGGAGTGGGGATGAGCAGTTCTTC
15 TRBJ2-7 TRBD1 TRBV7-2 CASSFSPGQGYEQYF TGTGCCAGCAGCTTTAGTCCGGGACAGGGCTACGAGCAGTACTTC
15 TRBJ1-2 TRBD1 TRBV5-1 CASSLPTSTGDGYTF TGCGCCAGCAGCCTCCCAACATCGACAGGGGATGGCTACACCTTC
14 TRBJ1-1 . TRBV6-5 CASSSSGGNTEAFF TGTGCCAGCAGTTCCTCGGGGGGAAACACTGAAGCTTTCTTT
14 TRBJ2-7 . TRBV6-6 CASRREEISYEQYF TGTGCCAGCAGGAGGGAGGAGATTAGTTACGAGCAGTACTTC